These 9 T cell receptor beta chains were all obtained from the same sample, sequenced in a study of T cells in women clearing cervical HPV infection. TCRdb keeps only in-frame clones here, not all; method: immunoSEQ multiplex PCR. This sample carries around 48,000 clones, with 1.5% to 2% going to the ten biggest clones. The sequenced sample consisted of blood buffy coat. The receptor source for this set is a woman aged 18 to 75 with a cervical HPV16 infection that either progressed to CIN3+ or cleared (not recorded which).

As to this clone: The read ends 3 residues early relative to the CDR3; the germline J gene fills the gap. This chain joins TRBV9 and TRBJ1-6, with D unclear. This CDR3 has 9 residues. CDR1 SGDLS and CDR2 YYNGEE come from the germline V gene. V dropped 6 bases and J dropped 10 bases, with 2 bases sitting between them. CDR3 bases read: TGTGCCAGCATATCACCC. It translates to CASISP. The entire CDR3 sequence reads CASISPLHF.

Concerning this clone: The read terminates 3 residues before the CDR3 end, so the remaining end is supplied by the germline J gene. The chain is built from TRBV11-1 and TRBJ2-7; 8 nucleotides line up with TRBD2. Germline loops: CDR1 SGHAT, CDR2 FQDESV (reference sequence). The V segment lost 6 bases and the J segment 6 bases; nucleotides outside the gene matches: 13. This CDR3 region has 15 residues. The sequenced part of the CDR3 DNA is TGTGCCAGCAGTCCTCCGGGACTAGTCTCGGGCGAG. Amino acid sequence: CASSPPGLVSGE. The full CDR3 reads CASSPPGLVSGEQYF.

The sequenced part of the CDR3 DNA is TGCAGTGCTACCTACGCTGTCGGGACTAATGAAAAA. This codes for CSATYAVGTNEK. The full CDR3 protein reads CSATYAVGTNEKLFF. The gene calls are TRBV20-1 and TRBJ1-4; D gene ambiguous. The observed sequence ends 3 residues before the CDR3 terminus, with the missing tail filled in from the germline J gene. Germline V gene lookup returns CDR1 DFQATT and CDR2 SNEGSKA (reference sequence). V lost 4 bases, J lost 2 bases, and 14 bases lay in between. The CDR3 sequence is 15 residues long.

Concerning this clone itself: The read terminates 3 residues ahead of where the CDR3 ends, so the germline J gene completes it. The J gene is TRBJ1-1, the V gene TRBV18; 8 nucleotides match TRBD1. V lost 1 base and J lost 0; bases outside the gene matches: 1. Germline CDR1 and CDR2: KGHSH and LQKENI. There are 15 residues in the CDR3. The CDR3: CASSPRTGLNTEAFF. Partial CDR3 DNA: TGTGCCAGCTCACCACGGACAGGGCTGAACACTGAA.

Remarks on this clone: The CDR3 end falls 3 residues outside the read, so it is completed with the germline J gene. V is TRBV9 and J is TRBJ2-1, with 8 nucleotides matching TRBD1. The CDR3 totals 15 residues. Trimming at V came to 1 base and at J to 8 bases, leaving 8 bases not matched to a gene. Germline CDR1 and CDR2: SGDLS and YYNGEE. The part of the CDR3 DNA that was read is TGTGCCAGCAGCGTATCGACAGGGGCCATAGATGAG. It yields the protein CASSVSTGAIDE. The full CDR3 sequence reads CASSVSTGAIDEQFF.

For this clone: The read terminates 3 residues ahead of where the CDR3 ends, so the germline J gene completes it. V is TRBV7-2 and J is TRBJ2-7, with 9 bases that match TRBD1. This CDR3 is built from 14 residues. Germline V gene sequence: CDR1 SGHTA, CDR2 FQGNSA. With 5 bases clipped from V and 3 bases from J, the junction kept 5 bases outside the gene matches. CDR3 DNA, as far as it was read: TGTGCCAGCAGCAAAAAGACAGGGGGCTACGAG. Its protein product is CASSKKTGGYE. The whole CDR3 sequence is CASSKKTGGYEQYF.

The chain's CDR3 is CASSEGEGQGLEETQYF. The sequenced part of the CDR3 DNA is TGTGCCAGCAGTGAGGGGGAAGGACAGGGGTTGGAAGAGACC. This chain uses TRBV2 with TRBJ2-5; TRBD1 agrees at 9 bases. The observed sequence ends 3 residues before the CDR3 terminus, with the missing tail filled in from the germline J gene. V shed 3 bases and J 3 bases; nucleotides not matched to a gene: 11. Germline loops: CDR1 SNHLY, CDR2 FYNNEI. There are 17 residues in the CDR3.

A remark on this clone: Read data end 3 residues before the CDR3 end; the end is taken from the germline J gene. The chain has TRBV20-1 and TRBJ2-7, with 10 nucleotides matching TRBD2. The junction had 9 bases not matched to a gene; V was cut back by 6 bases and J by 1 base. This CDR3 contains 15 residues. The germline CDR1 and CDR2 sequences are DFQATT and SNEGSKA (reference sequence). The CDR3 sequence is CSAPSPGLASYEQYF. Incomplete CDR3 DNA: TGCAGTGCCCCTTCACCGGGACTAGCGTCCTACGAG.

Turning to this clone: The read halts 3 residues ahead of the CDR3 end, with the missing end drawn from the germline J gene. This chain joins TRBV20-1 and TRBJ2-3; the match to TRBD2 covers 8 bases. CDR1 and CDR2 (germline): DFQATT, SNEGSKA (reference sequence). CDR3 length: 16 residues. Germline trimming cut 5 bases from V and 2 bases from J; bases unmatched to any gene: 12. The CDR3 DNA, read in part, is TGCAGTGCTCGCCGGGCGGTAGCGGGGTACACAGATACG. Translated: CSARRAVAGYTDT. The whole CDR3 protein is CSARRAVAGYTDTQYF.